This record looks at one T cell receptor beta chain sequence and its context. Its target is unknown. These data originate in a study of T cell responses to AZD1222 COVID-19 vaccine. Points from the study as a whole: Clonal diversity was possibly underestimated; the donors were predominantly white British and more often female. Repertoires were obtained solely post-peak T cell response.

Produced via immunoSEQ multiplex PCR; TCRdb's table is partial and in-frame only. The data hold around 46,000 clones, with about 88% observed a single time. Trimming removed 3 bases at V and 5 bases at J, with 13 bases between. This CDR3 contains 14 residues. Germline V gene data show CDR1 as LNHDA and CDR2 as SQIVND (reference sequence). The chain uses TRBV19 and TRBJ2-5; TRBD1 is a possible D gene (7 bases). The input for sequencing was peripheral blood, taken 28 days after the second AZD1222 dose. The source is an adult who received the AZD1222 COVID-19 vaccine. CDR3 coding DNA: TGTGCCAGTAGTATTTCAGGGGGGAGGGAGACCCAGTACTTC. Protein sequence: CASSISGGRETQYF. The variable domain in full, completed from reference TRBV19 and TRBJ2-5, reads DGGITQSPKYLFRKEGQNVTLSCEQNLNHDAMYWYRQDPGQGLRLIYYSQIVNDFQKGDIAEGYSVSREKKESFPLTVTSAQKNPTAFYLCASSISGGRETQYFGPGTRLLVL.